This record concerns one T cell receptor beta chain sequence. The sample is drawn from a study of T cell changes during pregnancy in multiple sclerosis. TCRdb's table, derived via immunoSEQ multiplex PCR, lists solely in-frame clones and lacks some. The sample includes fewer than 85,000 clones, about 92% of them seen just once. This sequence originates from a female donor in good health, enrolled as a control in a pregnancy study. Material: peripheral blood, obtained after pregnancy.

The chain's CDR3 is CASSLWTDNSNQPQHF. The CDR3 bases are TGTGCCAGCAGTTTATGGACGGACAATAGCAATCAGCCCCAGCATTTT. The chain carries TRBV28 and TRBJ1-5; D is possibly TRBD1 (5 bases). V lost 0 bases and J 0 bases, leaving 9 bases between the germline ends. The germline CDR1 and CDR2 sequences are MDHEN and SYDVKM. CDR3 length: 16 residues. Filled out from reference TRBV28 and TRBJ1-5, the complete variable domain reads DVKVTQSSRYLVKRTGEKVFLECVQDMDHENMFWYRQDPGLGLRLIYFSYDVKMKEKGDIPEGYSVSREKKERFSLILESASTNQTSMYLCASSLWTDNSNQPQHFGDGTRLSIL.